Below are 5 T cell receptor beta chains sequenced from a single sample in a study of blood T cell repertoires in COVID-19 (dated by TCRdb to the early 2020s). The library was built by means of the immunoSEQ multiplex PCR assay. This immuneACCESS table, as held by TCRdb, lists in-frame sequences with V and J called but not all clones. Of the missing ones, under half trace to an unresolved V gene in checked studies; the others have no known cause. Recorded for this sample are about 57,000 clones; about four fifths of them occurred a single time. Around 22% of the sample rests with the top ten. Specimen: peripheral blood. The receptors here all came from a woman aged 55 to 70 with acute or convalescent COVID-19.

Only a few counts were recorded for this clone. The chain combines TRBV2 with TRBJ2-2; D perhaps matches TRBD2 (6 bases). This CDR3 spans 15 amino acids. Trimming cost V 3 bases and J 4 bases, with 12 bases left between them. Germline V lookup: CDR1 SNHLY, CDR2 FYNNEI. This CDR3 reads CASSDRLVGTGELFF. The CDR3 region has the DNA TGTGCCAGCAGTGACAGACTAGTAGGCACCGGGGAGCTGTTTTTT.

This chain connects TRBV19 to TRBJ2-7, with 7 bases fitting TRBD1. With 4 bases clipped from V and 1 base from J, the junction kept 13 bases outside the gene matches. Germline V gives CDR1 LNHDA, CDR2 SQIVND (reference sequence). The CDR3 consists of 17 residues. The CDR3 coding sequence is TGTGCCAGTAGTAGAAGAAATCCGGGACAGTCATCCTACGAGCAGTACTTC. Its translation: CASSRRNPGQSSYEQYF.

The chain combines TRBV4-3 with TRBJ2-5, with 8 positions matching TRBD2. From germline, CDR1 is LGHNA and CDR2 YSLEER. The CDR3 is 15 amino acids. Trimming at V came to 0 bases and at J to 1 base, leaving 1 base not matched to a gene. Here the CDR3 reads CASSQDRGGQETQYF. CDR3 bases: TGCGCCAGCAGCCAAGATCGGGGGGGCCAAGAGACCCAGTACTTC.

CDR3 amino acids: CASSRGGAGETQYF. In nucleotides, the CDR3 is TGTGCCAGCAGCCGCGGGGGGGCGGGCGAGACCCAGTACTTC. The chain couples TRBV7-2 to TRBJ2-5, with 9 bases identical to TRBD2. V shed 5 bases, J shed 5 bases, and the junction held 6 bases outside the gene matches. Germline CDR1 is SGHTA and CDR2 is FQGNSA. The length of the CDR3 is 14 residues.

Turning to this clone: Other nucleotide sequences in the sample specify the same CDR3. The J gene is TRBJ1-2, the V gene TRBV9; D is possibly TRBD1 (5 bases). From germline, CDR1 is SGDLS and CDR2 YYNGEE. The CDR3 is 15 amino acids. V lost 0 bases and J 3 bases, leaving 12 bases between the germline ends. As DNA, the CDR3 is TGTGCCAGCAGCGTAGCGCCGGGAGGGGACTATGGCTACACCTTC. It translates to CASSVAPGGDYGYTF. Based on the CDR3 plus reference TRBV9 and TRBJ1-2, the full variable domain is DSGVTQTPKHLITATGQRVTLRCSPRSGDLSVYWYQQSLDQGLQFLIQYYNGEERAKGNILERFSAQQFPDLHSELNLSSLELGDSALYFCASSVAPGGDYGYTFGSGTRLTVV.